This TCR beta chain is from a study of cytomegalovirus exposure and HLA in healthy donors. General study results and limits: Sequencing likely generated an artifact that appeared as a cluster of highly shared sequence variants. According to the study, 150 to 200 TCR beta chains were cytomegalovirus-associated.

A multiplex PCR was run with 60 Vbeta primers and 13 Jbeta primers. Data came from immunoSEQ multiplex PCR; TCRdb stores just in-frame clones and leaves some out. Of roughly 61,000 clones listed, approximately 80% were seen once; the top ten hold roughly 5.7%. In germline, CDR1 is SGHTA, CDR2 FQGTGA. V was cut by 5 bases and J by 4 bases, with 11 bases left in between. The CDR3 runs 13 residues. This clone has only a few counts. Its antigen remains unknown. The sequenced sample was PBMCs. This TCR derives from a male donor in good health and CMV-seronegative. The rearrangement links TRBV7-3 to TRBJ1-2, with D possibly TRBD1 on 6 matching bases. The DNA of the CDR3 is TGTGCCAGCAGCCCGGTGACAGGCTATGGCTACACCTTC. It is translated as CASSPVTGYGYTF. The full variable domain, with the rest looked up from reference TRBV7-3 and TRBJ1-2, is GAGVSQTPSNKVTEKGKYVELRCDPISGHTALYWYRQSLGQGPEFLIYFQGTGAADDSGLPNDRFFAVRPEGSVSTLKIQRTERGDSAVYLCASSPVTGYGYTFGSGTRLTVV.